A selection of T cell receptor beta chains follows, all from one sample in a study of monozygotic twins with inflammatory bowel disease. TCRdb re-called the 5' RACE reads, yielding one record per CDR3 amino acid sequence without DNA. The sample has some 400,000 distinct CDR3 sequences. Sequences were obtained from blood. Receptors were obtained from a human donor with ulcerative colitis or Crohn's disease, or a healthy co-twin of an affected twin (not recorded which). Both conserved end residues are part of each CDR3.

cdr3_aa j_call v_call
CASSSREYTDTQYF TRBJ2-3 TRBV12-3/TRBV12-4
CASSPSIGALSYEQYF TRBJ2-7 TRBV18
CASSIDRLSGGFADTQYF TRBJ2-3 TRBV19
CASSQRTGGADTQYF TRBJ2-3 TRBV5-1
CASSSRGEGVNQPQHF TRBJ1-5 TRBV28
CAIRDRGADYEQYF TRBJ2-7 TRBV10-3
CASSLGTESIQYF TRBJ2-4 TRBV7-8
CASSTYTGELFF TRBJ2-2 TRBV5-1
CASSPGASGGELFF TRBJ2-2 TRBV7-2
CASTLGRQPQHF TRBJ1-5 TRBV28